The clone carrying this TCR beta chain was detected a few times. Its antigen is as yet unknown. Per the germline V gene, CDR1 is SGHRS and CDR2 is YFSETQ. The CDR3 is 14 residues long. Trimming shortened V by 5 bases and J by 8 bases, and 18 bases separated the two germline ends. This sample was taken from a study of blood T cells in healthy people across ages. For the second PCR, which ran for 7 to 11 cycles, a sample-barcoded 5' primer and a J-beta primer mix were used. Each CDR3 protein is one row after TCRdb ran MiXCR on the 5' RACE reads. The data show about 1.5 million distinct CDR3 sequences, with about 43% seen just once and around 8% held by the top ten. The authors isolated at least 7 million PBMCs per sample. With each sample, at least 5 micrograms of total RNA were extracted. Study conclusions and caveats: More naive CD4+ cells and higher diversity were found in long-lived than in aged donors. Estimated diversity across one million T cells was deemed an underestimate.

This clonotype was sampled from a woman under 30 in good health. The chain recombines TRBV5-1 with TRBJ2-3; D might be TRBD2 (5 bases). The specimen sequenced was blood. CDR3 in amino acids: CASRAMGSPGTQYF. The CDR3 nucleotides read TGCGCCAGCAGAGCAATGGGGAGCCCCGGTACGCAGTATTTT.